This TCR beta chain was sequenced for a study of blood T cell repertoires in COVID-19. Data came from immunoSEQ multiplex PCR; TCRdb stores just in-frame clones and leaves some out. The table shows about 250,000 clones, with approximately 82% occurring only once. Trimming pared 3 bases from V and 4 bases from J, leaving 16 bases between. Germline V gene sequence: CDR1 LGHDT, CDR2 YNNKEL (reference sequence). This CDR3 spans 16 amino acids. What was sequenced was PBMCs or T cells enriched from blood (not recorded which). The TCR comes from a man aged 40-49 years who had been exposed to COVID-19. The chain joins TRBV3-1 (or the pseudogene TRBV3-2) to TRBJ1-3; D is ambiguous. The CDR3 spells CASSQASPGGGNTIYF. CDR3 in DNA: TGTGCCAGCAGCCAGGCCTCCCCGGGAGGGGGAAACACCATATATTTT.